The sequence of this T cell receptor beta chain was determined in a study of cytotoxic CD8 clonotypes in ibrutinib-treated CLL. The CDR3 length is 16 residues. V dropped 8 bases and J dropped 3; count of bases not matched to a gene: 10. Germline CDR1 is MGHDK and CDR2 is SYGVNS. Generated by immunoSEQ multiplex PCR, the TCRdb table keeps only in-frame clones and is missing some. The sample lists hundreds of thousands of clones, 70% seen once, with 15% in the top ten. The sequence came from a human donor with chronic lymphocytic leukemia. The starting material was PBMCs, obtained after 24 months of ibrutinib treatment. V gene TRBV25-1 combines with J gene TRBJ2-3, with 11 bases that match TRBD2. CDR3 coding DNA: TGTGCCAGCTGGGGGACCACTAGCGGGAGTACAGATACGCAGTATTTT. Protein product: CASWGTTSGSTDTQYF.